This entry features one T cell receptor beta chain sequence. This sample is drawn from a study of cytomegalovirus exposure and HLA in healthy donors. This PCR relied on a set of 60 Vbeta primers and 13 Jbeta primers. Clones were sequenced by immunoSEQ multiplex PCR, and TCRdb holds only the in-frame ones, with some missing. The data show about 120,000 clones, around 74% seen once. The CDR3 has 15 residues. The V gene's germline CDR1 is MNHNS and CDR2 SASEGT. Trimming took off 5 bases at V and 1 base at J, with 12 bases between the two ends. V gene TRBV6-1 combines with J gene TRBJ1-5, with TRBD1 as a possible D gene (5 bases). Sequencing used PBMCs. The sequence came from a woman aged 18-29 years in good health and CMV-seronegative. DNA of the CDR3: TGTGCCAGCAGTCTCGACAGATTGAGCAATCAGCCCCAGCATTTT. It codes for CASSLDRLSNQPQHF.